Reported below is one TCR beta chain. Its antigen is currently unknown. Profiling relied on immunoSEQ multiplex PCR, and the TCRdb table lists in-frame clones only, not all of them. The data hold 60,000 to 75,000 clones, with roughly 87% observed a single time. Germline assignment: CDR1 SQVTM and CDR2 ANQGSEA. The V gene lost 7 bases and the J gene lost 0 bases, with 18 bases spanning the gap. The CDR3 sequence is 15 residues long. The sample is drawn from a study of OX40 agonist ivuxolimab in advanced cancers. Study-wide background: In this cohort, patients received ivuxolimab, an agonistic anti-OX40 (CD134) antibody.

Study observations and caveats: Near-lowest levels of clonal expansion characterized partial responders at 0.1-3.0 mg/kg. More expanded clones were found, on average, in CD8+ than in CD4+ T cells.

The rearrangement links TRBV29-1 to TRBJ1-1; D gene uncertain. The sequenced sample was CD4+ or CD8+ T cells sorted from blood, obtained in a trial of the OX40 agonist ivuxolimab. This TCR was sampled from an adult with an advanced solid tumor such as melanoma, head and neck, liver or kidney cancer. The CDR3 sequence is CSGGGRSALNTEAFF. Here the CDR3 DNA reads TGCAGCGGCGGAGGTAGATCGGCACTGAACACTGAAGCTTTCTTT.